These 7 T cell receptor beta chains were sequenced from one sample in a study of cytomegalovirus exposure and HLA in healthy donors. Primers included in the PCR were 60 Vbeta and 13 Jbeta primers. TCRdb keeps only in-frame clones here, not all; method: immunoSEQ multiplex PCR. Among about 210,000 clones listed, approximately 86% were seen once. Sequences were obtained from PBMCs. These receptors were taken from a woman aged 30 to 39 in good health and CMV-seronegative.

This chain uses TRBV27 with TRBJ2-7; 11 bases are shared with TRBD2. Germline V gene sequence: CDR1 MNHEY, CDR2 SMNVEV (reference sequence). J was trimmed by 3 bases and V by 2 bases; bases with no gene match: 6. The CDR3 totals 16 residues. This chain's CDR3 is CASSLLAGGFIYEQYF. For the CDR3, the DNA is TGTGCCAGCAGTTTACTAGCGGGGGGTTTCATCTACGAGCAGTACTTC.

The chain is built from TRBV27 and TRBJ1-5; D unclear. Germline V gives CDR1 MNHEY, CDR2 SMNVEV (reference sequence). CDR3 size: 14 residues. V shed 4 bases and J shed 3 bases, with 10 bases lying between them. CDR3 loop: CASSYKIPNQPQHF. CDR3 bases: TGTGCCAGCAGTTACAAGATCCCCAATCAGCCCCAGCATTTT.

The chain couples TRBV5-1 to TRBJ2-1; possibly TRBD2 for D (5 bases). This CDR3 spans 14 amino acids. Per germline, CDR1 SGHRS and CDR2 YFSETQ. The V gene lost 2 bases and the J gene lost 4 bases, with 10 bases spanning the gap. The CDR3 region is CASSLDRGYNEQFF. CDR3 DNA sequence: TGCGCCAGCAGCTTAGACCGAGGGTACAATGAGCAGTTCTTC.

The chain recombines TRBV5-6 with TRBJ1-2; D gene uncertain. Looked up from germline, CDR1 is SGHDT and CDR2 is YYEEEE. The CDR3 is 13 amino acids. The V gene lost 1 base and the J gene lost 8 bases, with 12 bases spanning the gap. As DNA, the CDR3 is TGTGCCAGCAGCTTGAAAGGAGGGCAAGGCTACACCTTC. Amino acid sequence: CASSLKGGQGYTF.

The chain joins TRBV5-1 to TRBJ2-6; no firm D call. Germline assignment: CDR1 SGHRS and CDR2 YFSETQ. Trimming stripped 3 bases from V and 0 bases from J, with 4 bases between. The CDR3 extends over 14 amino acids. Written as DNA, the CDR3 is TGCGCCAGCAGCTCCCGCTCTGGGGCCAACGTCCTGACTTTC. Translating gives CASSSRSGANVLTF. Together with reference TRBV5-1 and TRBJ2-6, the CDR3 gives the full variable domain: KAGVTQTPRYLIKTRGQQVTLSCSPISGHRSVSWYQQTPGQGLQFLFEYFSETQRNKGNFPGRFSGRQFSNSRSEMNVSTLELGDSALYLCASSSRSGANVLTFGAGSRLTVL.

The gene calls are TRBV27 and TRBJ2-1, with D possibly matching TRBD1 (6 bases). Germline V gives CDR1 MNHEY, CDR2 SMNVEV (reference sequence). V lost 10 bases to trimming and J lost 4 bases, with 14 bases between them. This CDR3 contains 13 residues. CDR3 nucleotides: TGTGCCACCAGGACAGTCTTATACAATGAGCAGTTCTTC. Translated, it gives CATRTVLYNEQFF.

The chain has TRBV7-9 and TRBJ2-1; D may be TRBD2 (5 bases). The CDR3 contains 16 residues. The germline V gene has CDR1 SEHNR and CDR2 FQNEAQ (reference sequence). Trimming took off 6 bases at V and 4 bases at J, with 19 bases between the two ends. CDR3 sequence reads: CASSSRGSSGYNEQFF. The CDR3 nucleotides read TGTGCCAGCAGTTCCCGGGGTAGCTCGGGGTACAATGAGCAGTTCTTC.